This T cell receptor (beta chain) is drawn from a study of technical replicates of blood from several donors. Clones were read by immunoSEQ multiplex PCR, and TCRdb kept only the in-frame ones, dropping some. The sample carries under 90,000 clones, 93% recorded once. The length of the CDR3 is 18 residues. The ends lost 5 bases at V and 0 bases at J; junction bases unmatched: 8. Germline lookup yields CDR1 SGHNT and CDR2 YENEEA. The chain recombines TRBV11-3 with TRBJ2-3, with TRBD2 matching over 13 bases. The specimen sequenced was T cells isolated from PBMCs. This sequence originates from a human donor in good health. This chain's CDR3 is CASSPGLAGEMSTDTQYF. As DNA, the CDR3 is TGTGCCAGCAGCCCAGGACTAGCGGGAGAGATGAGCACAGATACGCAGTATTTT.